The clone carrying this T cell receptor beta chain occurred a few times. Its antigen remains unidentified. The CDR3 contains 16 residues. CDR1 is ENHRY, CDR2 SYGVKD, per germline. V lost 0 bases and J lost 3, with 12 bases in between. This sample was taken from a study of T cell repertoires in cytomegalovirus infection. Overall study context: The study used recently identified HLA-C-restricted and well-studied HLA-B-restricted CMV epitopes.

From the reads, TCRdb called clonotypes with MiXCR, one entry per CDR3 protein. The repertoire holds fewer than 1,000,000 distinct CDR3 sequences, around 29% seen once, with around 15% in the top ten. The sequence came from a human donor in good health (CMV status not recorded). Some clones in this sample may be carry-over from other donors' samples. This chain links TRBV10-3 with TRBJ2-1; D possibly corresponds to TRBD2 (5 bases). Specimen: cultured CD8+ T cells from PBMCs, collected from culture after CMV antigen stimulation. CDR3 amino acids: CAISESREPHYNEQFF. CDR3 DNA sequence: TGTGCCATCAGTGAGTCAAGGGAGCCTCACTACAATGAGCAGTTCTTC.